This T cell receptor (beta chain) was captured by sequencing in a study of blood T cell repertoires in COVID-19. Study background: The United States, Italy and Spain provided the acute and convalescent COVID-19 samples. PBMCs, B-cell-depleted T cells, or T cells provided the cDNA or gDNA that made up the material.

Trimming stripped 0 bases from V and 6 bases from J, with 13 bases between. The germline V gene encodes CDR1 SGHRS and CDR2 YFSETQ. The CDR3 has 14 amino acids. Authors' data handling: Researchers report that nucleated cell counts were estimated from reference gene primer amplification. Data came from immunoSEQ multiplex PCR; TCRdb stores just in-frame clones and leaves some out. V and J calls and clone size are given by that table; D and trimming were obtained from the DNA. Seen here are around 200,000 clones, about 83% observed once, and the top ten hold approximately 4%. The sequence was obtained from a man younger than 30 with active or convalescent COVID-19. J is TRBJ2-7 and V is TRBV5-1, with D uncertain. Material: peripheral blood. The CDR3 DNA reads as TGCGCCAGCAGCTTGGATCCTAACCTAGGCGAGCAGTACTTC. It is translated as CASSLDPNLGEQYF.